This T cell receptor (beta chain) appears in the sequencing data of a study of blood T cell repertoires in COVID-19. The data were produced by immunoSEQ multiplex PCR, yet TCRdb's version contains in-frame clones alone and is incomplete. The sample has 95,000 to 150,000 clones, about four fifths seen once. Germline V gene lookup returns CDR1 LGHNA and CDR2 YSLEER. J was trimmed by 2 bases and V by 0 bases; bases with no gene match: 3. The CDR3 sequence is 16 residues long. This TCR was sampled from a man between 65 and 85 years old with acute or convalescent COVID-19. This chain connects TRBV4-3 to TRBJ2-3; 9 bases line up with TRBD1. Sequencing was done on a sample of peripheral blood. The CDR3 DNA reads TGCGCCAGCAGCCAAGAGGGACAGGGATTCACAGATACGCAGTATTTT. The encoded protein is CASSQEGQGFTDTQYF.